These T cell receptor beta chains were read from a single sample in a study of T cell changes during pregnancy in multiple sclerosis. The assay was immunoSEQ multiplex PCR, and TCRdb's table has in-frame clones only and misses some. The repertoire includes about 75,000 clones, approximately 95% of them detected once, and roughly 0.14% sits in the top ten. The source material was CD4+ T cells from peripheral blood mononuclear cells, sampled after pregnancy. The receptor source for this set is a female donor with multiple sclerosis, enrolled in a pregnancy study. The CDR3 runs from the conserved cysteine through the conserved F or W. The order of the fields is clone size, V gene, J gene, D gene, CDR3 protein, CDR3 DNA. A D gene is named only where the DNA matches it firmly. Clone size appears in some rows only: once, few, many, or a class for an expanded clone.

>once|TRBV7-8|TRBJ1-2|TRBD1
CASSFSGNGQGRGYTF
TGTGCCAGCAGCTTTAGTGGCAATGGACAGGGCAGAGGCTACACCTTC
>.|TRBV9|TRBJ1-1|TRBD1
CASSSTGGGTARAFF
TGTGCCAGCAGCTCTACCGGAGGGGGGACAGCGAGGGCTTTCTTT
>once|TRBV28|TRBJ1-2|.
CASSTALGEYGYTF
TGTGCCAGCAGTACAGCCCTAGGGGAATATGGCTACACCTTC
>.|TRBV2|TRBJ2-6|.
CASGELAGANVLTF
TGTGCCAGTGGAGAGCTTGCCGGGGCCAACGTCCTGACTTTC
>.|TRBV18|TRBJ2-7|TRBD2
CASSPLAGDYEQYF
TGTGCCAGCTCACCACTAGCGGGGGACTACGAGCAGTACTTC
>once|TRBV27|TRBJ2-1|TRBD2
CASSYSGAGNEQFF
TGTGCCAGCAGTTATAGCGGAGCGGGGAATGAGCAGTTCTTC
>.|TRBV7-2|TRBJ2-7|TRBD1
CASSLAQGTGHYVGEQYF
TGTGCCAGCAGCTTAGCGCAAGGGACAGGCCATTATGTTGGCGAGCAGTACTTC
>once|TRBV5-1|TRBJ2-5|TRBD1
CASSLSRNLQGVQETQYF
TGCGCCAGCAGCTTGTCCCGAAACTTACAGGGGGTCCAAGAGACCCAGTACTTC
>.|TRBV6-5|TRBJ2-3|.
CASSYGGPRTDTQYF
TGTGCCAGCAGTTACGGGGGCCCTCGCACAGATACGCAGTATTTT
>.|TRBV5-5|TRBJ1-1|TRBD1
CASSVVTGVNTEAFF
TGTGCCAGCAGCGTAGTAACAGGGGTGAACACTGAAGCTTTCTTT
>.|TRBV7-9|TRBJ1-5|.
CASSPTGSNQPQHF
TGTGCCAGCAGCCCGACAGGTAGCAATCAGCCCCAGCATTTT
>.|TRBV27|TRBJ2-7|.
CASSLNGASYEQYF
TGTGCCAGCAGTTTAAATGGAGCTTCCTACGAGCAGTACTTC
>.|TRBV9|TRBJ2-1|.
CASSAVSSSYNEQFF
TGTGCCAGCAGCGCCGTTTCTAGCTCCTACAATGAGCAGTTCTTC
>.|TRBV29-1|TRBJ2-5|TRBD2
CSVGERGRVETQYF
TGCAGCGTTGGCGAGCGGGGCCGTGTAGAGACCCAGTACTTC
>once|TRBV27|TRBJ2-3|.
CASSYPGLSDTQYF
TGTGCCAGCAGTTATCCAGGACTCTCAGATACGCAGTATTTT
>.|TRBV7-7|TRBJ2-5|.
CASSLRESKQETQYF
TGTGCTAGCAGCTTGCGGGAATCAAAACAAGAGACCCAGTACTTC
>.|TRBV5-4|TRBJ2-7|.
CASSLGGNKGYEQYF
TGTGCCAGCAGCTTGGGCGGGAATAAAGGCTACGAGCAGTACTTC
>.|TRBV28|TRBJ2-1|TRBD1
CASSPIGTGSRNEQFF
TGTGCCAGCAGCCCCATCGGGACAGGGTCTAGGAATGAGCAGTTCTTC
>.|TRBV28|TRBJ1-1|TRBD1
CASTTPDRGLEAFF
TGTGCCAGCACCACACCCGACAGGGGCCTTGAAGCTTTCTTT
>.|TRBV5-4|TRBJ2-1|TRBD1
CASSFDRDRVDEQFF
TGTGCCAGCAGCTTCGACCGGGACAGGGTGGATGAGCAGTTCTTC
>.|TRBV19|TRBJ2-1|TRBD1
CASSITAGGPNEQFF
TGTGCCAGTAGTATTACGGCAGGGGGTCCCAATGAGCAGTTCTTC
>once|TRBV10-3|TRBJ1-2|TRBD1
CAISEPKHQGARGYTF
TGTGCCATCAGTGAGCCGAAACATCAGGGGGCGCGAGGCTACACCTTC
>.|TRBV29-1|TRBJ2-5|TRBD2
CSVVGLAGGPQETQYF
TGCAGCGTTGTCGGACTAGCGGGAGGGCCCCAAGAGACCCAGTACTTC
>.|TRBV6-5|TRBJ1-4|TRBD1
CASSLGQGTTNEKLFF
TGTGCCAGCAGTTTGGGACAGGGAACAACTAATGAAAAACTGTTTTTT
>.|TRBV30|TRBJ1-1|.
CAWSEFSLGAFF
TGTGCCTGGAGCGAGTTTAGTCTAGGAGCTTTCTTT
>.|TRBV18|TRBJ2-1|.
CASSRIRGEDEQFF
TGTGCCAGCTCCCGAATCAGGGGTGAGGATGAGCAGTTCTTC
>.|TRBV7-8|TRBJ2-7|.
CASSLQDYEQYF
TGTGCCAGCAGTCTACAGGACTACGAGCAGTACTTC
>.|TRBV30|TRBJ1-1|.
CAWALGTTSEAFF
TGTGCCTGGGCTCTTGGTACAACCAGTGAAGCTTTCTTT
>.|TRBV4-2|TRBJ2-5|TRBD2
CASSPTGGGGLPQETQYF
TGTGCCAGCAGCCCCACGGGAGGGGGTGGGCTGCCCCAAGAGACCCAGTACTTC